The next 2 T cell receptor beta chains were all read from a single sample in a study of blood T cell repertoires in COVID-19. TCRdb's table, derived via immunoSEQ multiplex PCR, lists solely in-frame clones and lacks some. The sample lists 150,000 to 180,000 clones, 80% to 90% seen once, with about 15% in the top ten. The sequencing input was peripheral blood. These receptors were collected from a woman in her thirties or forties with acute or convalescent COVID-19.

This clone was counted a few times. The chain carries TRBV30 and TRBJ2-7; 10 bases fit TRBD1. V shed 0 bases, J shed 5 bases, and the junction held 4 bases outside the gene matches. The CDR3 is 14 residues long. The germline CDR1 and CDR2 sequences are GTSNPN and SVGIG (reference sequence). CDR3 nucleotide sequence: TGTGCCTGGAGTGTTAAAGGGACAGGGGACGAGCAGTACTTC. Encoded protein: CAWSVKGTGDEQYF.

This sequence joins TRBV5-1 and TRBJ2-7; weak D call: TRBD1 (6 bases). The germline V and J ends were trimmed by 3 bases and 3 bases, with 10 bases remaining between them. The CDR3 contains 13 residues. Germline CDR1 and CDR2: SGHRS and YFSETQ. The CDR3 region is CASSSTGNYEQYF. CDR3 nucleotides: TGCGCCAGCAGCTCTACAGGGAACTACGAGCAGTACTTC. Complete variable domain (other parts from reference TRBV5-1 and TRBJ2-7): KAGVTQTPRYLIKTRGQQVTLSCSPISGHRSVSWYQQTPGQGLQFLFEYFSETQRNKGNFPGRFSGRQFSNSRSEMNVSTLELGDSALYLCASSSTGNYEQYFGPGTRLTVT.